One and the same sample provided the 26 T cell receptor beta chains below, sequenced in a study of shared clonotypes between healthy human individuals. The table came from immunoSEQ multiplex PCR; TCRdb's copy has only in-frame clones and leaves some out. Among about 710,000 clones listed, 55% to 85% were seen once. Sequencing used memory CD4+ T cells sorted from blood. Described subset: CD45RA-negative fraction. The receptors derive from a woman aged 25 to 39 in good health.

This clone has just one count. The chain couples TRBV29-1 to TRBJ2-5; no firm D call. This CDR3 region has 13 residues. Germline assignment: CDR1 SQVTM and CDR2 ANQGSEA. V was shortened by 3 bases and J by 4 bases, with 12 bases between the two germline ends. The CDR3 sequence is CSVDQSVGETQYF. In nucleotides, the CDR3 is TGCAGCGTTGACCAGAGCGTTGGAGAGACCCAGTACTTC.

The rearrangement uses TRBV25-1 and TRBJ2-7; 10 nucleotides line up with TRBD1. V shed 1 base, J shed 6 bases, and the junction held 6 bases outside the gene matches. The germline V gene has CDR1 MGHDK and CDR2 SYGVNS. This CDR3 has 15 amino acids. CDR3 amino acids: CASSELGTGVGEQYF. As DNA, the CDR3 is TGTGCCAGCAGTGAATTAGGGACAGGGGTCGGCGAGCAGTACTTC.

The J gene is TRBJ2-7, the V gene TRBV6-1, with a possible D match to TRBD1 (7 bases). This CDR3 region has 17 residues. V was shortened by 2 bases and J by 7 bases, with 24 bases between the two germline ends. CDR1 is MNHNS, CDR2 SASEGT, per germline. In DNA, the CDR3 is TGTGCCAGCAGTGAATTAGGGAGAGGAGGGGGCCCCTGGGAGCAGTACTTC. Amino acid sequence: CASSELGRGGGPWEQYF.

The CDR3 region has the DNA TGTGCCAGCAGTTTATGGAGGGGGACCACAACTAATGAAAAACTGTTTTTT. It codes for CASSLWRGTTTNEKLFF. The chain recombines TRBV28 with TRBJ1-4, with a weak D call TRBD1 (6 bases). CDR3 length: 17 residues. Trimming took off 0 bases at V and 0 bases at J, with 11 bases between the two ends. Germline values: CDR1 MDHEN, CDR2 SYDVKM.

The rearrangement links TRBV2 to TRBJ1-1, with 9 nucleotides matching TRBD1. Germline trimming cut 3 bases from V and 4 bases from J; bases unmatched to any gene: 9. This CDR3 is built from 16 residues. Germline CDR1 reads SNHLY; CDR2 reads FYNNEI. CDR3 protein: CASSELFGTGSTEAFF. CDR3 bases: TGTGCCAGCAGTGAGCTTTTTGGGACAGGGTCCACTGAAGCTTTCTTT.

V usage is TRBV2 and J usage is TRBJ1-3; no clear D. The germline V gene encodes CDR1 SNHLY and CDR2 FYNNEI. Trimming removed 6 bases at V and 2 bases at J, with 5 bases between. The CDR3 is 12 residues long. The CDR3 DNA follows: TGTGCCAGCAGGTATGCTGGAAACACCATATATTTT. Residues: CASRYAGNTIYF.

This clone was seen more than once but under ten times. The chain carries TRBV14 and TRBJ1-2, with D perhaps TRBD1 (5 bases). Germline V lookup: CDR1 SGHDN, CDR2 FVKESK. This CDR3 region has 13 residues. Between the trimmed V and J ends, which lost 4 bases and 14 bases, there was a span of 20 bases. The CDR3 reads CASSLTGAGEGTF. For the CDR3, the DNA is TGTGCCAGCAGCCTCACAGGAGCCGGCGAGGGTACCTTC.

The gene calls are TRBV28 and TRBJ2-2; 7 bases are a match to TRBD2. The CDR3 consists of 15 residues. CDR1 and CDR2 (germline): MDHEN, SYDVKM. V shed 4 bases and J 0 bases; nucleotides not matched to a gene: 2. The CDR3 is CASSSAGANTGELFF. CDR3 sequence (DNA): TGTGCCAGCAGTTCGGCGGGAGCGAACACCGGGGAGCTGTTTTTT.

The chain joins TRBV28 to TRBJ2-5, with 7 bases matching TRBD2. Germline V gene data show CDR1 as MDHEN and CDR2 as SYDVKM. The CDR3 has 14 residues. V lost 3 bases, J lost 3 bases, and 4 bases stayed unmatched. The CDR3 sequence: CASSFAGREETQYF. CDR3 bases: TGTGCCAGCAGTTTCGCAGGGAGGGAAGAGACCCAGTACTTC.

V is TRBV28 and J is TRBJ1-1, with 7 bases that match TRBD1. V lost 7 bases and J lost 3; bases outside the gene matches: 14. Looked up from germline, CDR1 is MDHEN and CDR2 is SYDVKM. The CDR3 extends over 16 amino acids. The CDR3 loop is CASTSEAGGFYTEAFF. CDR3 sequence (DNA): TGTGCCAGCACCTCTGAGGCAGGGGGATTTTACACTGAAGCTTTCTTT.

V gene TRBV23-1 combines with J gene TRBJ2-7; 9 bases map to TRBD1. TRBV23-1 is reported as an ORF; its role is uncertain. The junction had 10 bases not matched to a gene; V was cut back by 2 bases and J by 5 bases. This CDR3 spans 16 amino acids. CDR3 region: CASSQAVRTGDHEQYF. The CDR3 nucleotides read TGCGCCAGCAGTCAAGCGGTTAGGACAGGGGACCACGAGCAGTACTTC.

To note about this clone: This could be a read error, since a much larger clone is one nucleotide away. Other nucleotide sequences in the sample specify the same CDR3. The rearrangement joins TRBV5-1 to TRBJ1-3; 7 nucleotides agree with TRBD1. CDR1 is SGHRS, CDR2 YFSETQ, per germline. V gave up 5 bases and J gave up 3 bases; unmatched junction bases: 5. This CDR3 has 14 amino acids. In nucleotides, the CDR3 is TGCGCCAGCAGACCGGGGACAGATGGAAACACCATATATTTT. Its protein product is CASRPGTDGNTIYF. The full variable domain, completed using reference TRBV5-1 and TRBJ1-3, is KAGVTQTPRYLIKTRGQQVTLSCSPISGHRSVSWYQQTPGQGLQFLFEYFSETQRNKGNFPGRFSGRQFSNSRSEMNVSTLELGDSALYLCASRPGTDGNTIYFGEGSWLTVV.

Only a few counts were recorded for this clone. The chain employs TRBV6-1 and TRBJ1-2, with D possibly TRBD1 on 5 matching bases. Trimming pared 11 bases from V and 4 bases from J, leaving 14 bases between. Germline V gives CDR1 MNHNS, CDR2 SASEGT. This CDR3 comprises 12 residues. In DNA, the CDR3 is TGTGCCGGCGGGGGAACTTTCTATGGCTACACCTTC. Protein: CAGGGTFYGYTF.

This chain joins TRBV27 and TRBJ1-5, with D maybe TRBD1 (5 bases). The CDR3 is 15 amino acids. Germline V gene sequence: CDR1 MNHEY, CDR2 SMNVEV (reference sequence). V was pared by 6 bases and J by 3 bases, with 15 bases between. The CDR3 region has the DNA TGTGCCAGCAGCTCCTTGGCAGGGCTCAATCAGCCCCAGCATTTT. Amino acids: CASSSLAGLNQPQHF.

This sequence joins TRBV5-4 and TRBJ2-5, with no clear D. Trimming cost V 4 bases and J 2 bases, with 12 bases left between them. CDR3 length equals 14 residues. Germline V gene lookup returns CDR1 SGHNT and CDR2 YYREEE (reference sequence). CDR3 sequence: CASSLMRRQETQYF. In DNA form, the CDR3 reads TGTGCCAGCAGCCTAATGCGGCGACAAGAGACCCAGTACTTC.

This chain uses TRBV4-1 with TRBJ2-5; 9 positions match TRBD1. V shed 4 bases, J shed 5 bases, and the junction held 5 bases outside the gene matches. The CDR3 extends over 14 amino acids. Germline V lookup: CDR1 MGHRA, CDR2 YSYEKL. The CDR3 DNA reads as TGCGCCAGCAGCCGAAATACAGGGGGCGAGACCCAGTACTTC. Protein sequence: CASSRNTGGETQYF.

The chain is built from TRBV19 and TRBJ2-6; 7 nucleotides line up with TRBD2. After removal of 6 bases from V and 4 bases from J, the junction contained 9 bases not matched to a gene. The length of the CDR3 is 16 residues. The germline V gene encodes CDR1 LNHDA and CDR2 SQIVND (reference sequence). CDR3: CASSRLAATGANVLTF. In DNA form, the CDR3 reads TGTGCCAGTAGCAGACTAGCTGCGACCGGGGCCAACGTCCTGACTTTC.

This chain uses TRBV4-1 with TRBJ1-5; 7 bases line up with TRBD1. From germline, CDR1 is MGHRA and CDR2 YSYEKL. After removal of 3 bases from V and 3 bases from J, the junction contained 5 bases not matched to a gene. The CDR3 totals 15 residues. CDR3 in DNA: TGCGCCAGCAGCCAGCCCGGGACAGTCAATCAGCCCCAGCATTTT. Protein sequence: CASSQPGTVNQPQHF.

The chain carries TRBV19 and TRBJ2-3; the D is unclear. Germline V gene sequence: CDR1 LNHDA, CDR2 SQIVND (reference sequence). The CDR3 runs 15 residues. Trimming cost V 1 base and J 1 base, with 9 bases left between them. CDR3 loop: CASSIGTFGTDTQYF. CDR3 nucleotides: TGTGCCAGTAGTATAGGGACCTTTGGCACAGATACGCAGTATTTT.

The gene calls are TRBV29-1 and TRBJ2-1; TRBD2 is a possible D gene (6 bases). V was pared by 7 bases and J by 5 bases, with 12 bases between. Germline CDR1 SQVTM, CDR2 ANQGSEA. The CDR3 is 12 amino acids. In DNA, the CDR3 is TGCAGCGCAGAGCGGGCCCACAATGAGCAGTTCTTC. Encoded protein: CSAERAHNEQFF.

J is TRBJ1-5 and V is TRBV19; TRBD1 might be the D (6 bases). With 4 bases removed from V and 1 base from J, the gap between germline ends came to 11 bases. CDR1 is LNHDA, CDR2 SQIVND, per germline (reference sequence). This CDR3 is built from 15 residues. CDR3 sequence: CASSSRGASNQPQHF. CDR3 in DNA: TGTGCCAGTAGTAGCAGGGGTGCGAGCAATCAGCCCCAGCATTTT.

The CDR3 DNA reads as TGTGCCAGCAGTTACCCGGGACTAGGGGACAATGAGCAGTTCTTC. This translates into CASSYPGLGDNEQFF. V gene TRBV6-6 combines with J gene TRBJ2-1, with 8 positions matching TRBD2. There are 15 residues in the CDR3. Trimming removed 2 bases from V and 5 bases from J; junction bases left unmatched: 5. Germline V CDR1 and CDR2: MNHNY, SVGAGI (reference sequence).

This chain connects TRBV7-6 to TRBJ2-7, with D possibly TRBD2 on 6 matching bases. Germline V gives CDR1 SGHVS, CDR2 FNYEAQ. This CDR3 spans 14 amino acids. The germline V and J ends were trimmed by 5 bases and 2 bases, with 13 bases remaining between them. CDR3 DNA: TGTGCCAGCAGCCCCGGAGGGTTGACCTACGAGCAGTACTTC. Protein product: CASSPGGLTYEQYF.

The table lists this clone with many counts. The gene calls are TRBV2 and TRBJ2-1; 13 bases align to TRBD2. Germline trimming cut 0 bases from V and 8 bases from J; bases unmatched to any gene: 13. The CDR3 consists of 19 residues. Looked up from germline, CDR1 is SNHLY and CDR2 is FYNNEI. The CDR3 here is CASSEALRGRTSGSYEQFF. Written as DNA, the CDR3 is TGTGCCAGCAGTGAAGCGCTTCGGGGGAGGACTAGCGGGAGCTATGAGCAGTTCTTC.

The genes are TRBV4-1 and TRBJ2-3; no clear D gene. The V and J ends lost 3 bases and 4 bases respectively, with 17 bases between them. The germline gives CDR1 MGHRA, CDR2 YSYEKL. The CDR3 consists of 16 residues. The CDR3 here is CASSHLKKIIPDTQYF. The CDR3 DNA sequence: TGCGCCAGCAGCCATTTAAAAAAGATAATCCCAGATACGCAGTATTTT.

The CDR3 nucleotides read TGTGCCAGCAGTGACAGGGTTGGATTTACAGATACGCAGTATTTT. Protein: CASSDRVGFTDTQYF. This chain uses TRBV28 with TRBJ2-3, with 7 positions matching TRBD1. J gave up 3 bases and V 5 bases, and 8 bases lay outside the gene matches. The CDR3 has 15 residues. In germline, CDR1 is MDHEN, CDR2 SYDVKM.